This is a list of T cell receptor beta chains from one sample in a study of shared clonotypes between healthy human individuals. Some clones are missing from TCRdb's copy, which holds only in-frame ones; the method was immunoSEQ multiplex PCR. Of some 680,000 clones in the sample, roughly 73% were seen once. Source material: memory CD4+ T cells sorted from blood. The source is a woman between 25 and 40 years old in good health. Each CDR3 is given with its conserved first and last residue. A D gene is named only where the DNA matches it firmly. The size entry is marked missing in some rows and otherwise reads once, few, many or a size class.

clone_size	j_call	cdr3_length	d_call	v_call	cdr3_aa	cdr3_nt
NA	TRBJ1-1	13	NA	TRBV19	CASTQLGGTEAFF	TGTGCCAGTACTCAACTGGGGGGTACTGAAGCTTTCTTT
NA	TRBJ1-4	13	NA	TRBV5-1	CASSFSTNEKLFF	TGCGCCAGCAGCTTCTCAACTAATGAAAAACTGTTTTTT
many	TRBJ2-7	15	NA	TRBV7-2	CASSLAASGSYEQYF	TGTGCCAGCAGCTTAGCGGCGAGCGGTTCCTACGAGCAGTACTTC
NA	TRBJ1-1	13	NA	TRBV7-3	CASSVQGDTEAFF	TGTGCCAGCAGCGTACAGGGTGACACTGAAGCTTTCTTT
NA	TRBJ1-5	14	NA	TRBV2	CASSRTGGDQPQHF	TGTGCCAGCAGCCGGACGGGAGGTGATCAGCCCCAGCATTTT
once	TRBJ1-3	14	NA	TRBV5-1	CASTEGTLGNTIYF	TGCGCCAGCACCGAAGGGACACTGGGAAACACCATATATTTT
NA	TRBJ2-7	16	TRBD2	TRBV5-1	CASSRTGTRHMGEQYF	TGCGCCAGCAGCCGGACCGGGACTAGGCATATGGGCGAGCAGTACTTC
NA	TRBJ2-1	15	NA	TRBV2	CASSEGILLGYEQFF	TGTGCCAGCAGTGAAGGGATACTACTAGGCTATGAGCAGTTCTTC
NA	TRBJ2-5	15	NA	TRBV19	CASSPSRQAQETQYF	TGTGCCAGTAGTCCCAGCCGGCAGGCGCAAGAGACCCAGTACTTC
NA	TRBJ2-7	13	NA	TRBV5-4	CARRDRLPYEQYF	TGTGCCAGAAGGGACCGACTACCCTACGAGCAGTACTTC
NA	TRBJ2-5	15	TRBD2	TRBV29-1	CSVAISSGREETQYF	TGCAGCGTTGCGATTTCTAGCGGGAGAGAAGAGACCCAGTACTTC
NA	TRBJ2-7	14	TRBD1	TRBV5-1	CASSLGQGGYEQYF	TGCGCCAGCAGCTTGGGACAGGGCGGCTACGAGCAGTACTTC
NA	TRBJ1-5	16	NA	TRBV5-4	CASSLGGSGTPQPQHF	TGTGCCAGCAGCTTGGGAGGATCAGGCACCCCCCAGCCCCAGCATTTT
NA	TRBJ2-7	16	TRBD2	TRBV14	CASSQGFLADSYEQYF	TGTGCCAGCAGCCAAGGGTTCCTAGCGGATTCCTACGAGCAGTACTTC
NA	TRBJ2-7	17	TRBD1	TRBV5-1	CASSWTGGMSMSYEQYF	TGCGCCAGCAGCTGGACAGGGGGAATGTCCATGTCCTACGAGCAGTACTTC
once	TRBJ1-5	13	NA	TRBV11-2	CASSFSGNQPQHF	TGTGCCAGCAGCTTCTCGGGCAATCAGCCCCAGCATTTT
NA	TRBJ2-7	13	NA	TRBV6-5	CASWRGEAYEQYF	TGTGCCAGCTGGAGGGGGGAAGCCTACGAGCAGTACTTC
NA	TRBJ2-1	18	NA	TRBV14	CASSQYVTLGVKNNEQFF	TGTGCCAGCAGCCAATATGTGACTTTGGGGGTAAAGAACAATGAGCAGTTCTTC
NA	TRBJ1-1	14	NA	TRBV28	CATKGGGTNTEAFF	TGTGCCACAAAGGGAGGGGGGACGAACACTGAAGCTTTCTTT
NA	TRBJ2-1	13	NA	TRBV2	CASSDRTGNEQFF	TGTGCCAGCAGTGACCGAACAGGCAATGAGCAGTTCTTC
NA	TRBJ2-1	16	TRBD2	TRBV5-1	CASNRGTSSLDYEQFF	TGCGCCAGTAATAGGGGGACTAGTAGTTTGGATTATGAGCAGTTCTTC
once	TRBJ2-6	15	TRBD1	TRBV2	CASGPGGLGANVLTF	TGTGCCAGCGGCCCAGGGGGCCTTGGGGCCAACGTCCTGACTTTC
NA	TRBJ1-1	15	NA	TRBV7-6	CASSSATALLAEAFF	TGTGCCAGCAGCTCAGCTACAGCTCTCCTCGCTGAAGCTTTCTTT
NA	TRBJ1-1	13	TRBD1	TRBV4-1	CASSLTGGTEAFF	TGCGCCAGCAGCCTCACAGGGGGCACTGAAGCTTTCTTT
NA	TRBJ2-7	15	NA	TRBV2	CASSEWSAGPREQYF	TGTGCCAGCAGTGAATGGTCGGCGGGGCCCAGGGAGCAGTACTTC
once	TRBJ2-5	15	NA	TRBV28	CASSLPQAGVETQYF	TGTGCCAGCAGTTTACCCCAGGCAGGGGTAGAGACCCAGTACTTC
NA	TRBJ2-2	14	NA	TRBV25-1	CASGSQGNTGELFF	TGTGCCAGCGGATCACAGGGTAACACCGGGGAGCTGTTTTTT
few	TRBJ2-3	16	TRBD2	TRBV5-1	CASSLGSGRATDTQYF	TGCGCCAGCAGCTTGGGTAGCGGGAGGGCAACAGATACGCAGTATTTT
NA	TRBJ2-3	13	NA	TRBV6-1	CASRGTARDTQYF	TGTGCCAGCAGAGGGACTGCCAGGGATACGCAGTATTTT
NA	TRBJ2-7	14	TRBD1	TRBV28	CASSPVTGGREQYF	TGTGCCAGCAGTCCAGTAACAGGGGGCCGGGAGCAGTACTTC
NA	TRBJ2-1	17	NA	TRBV4-1	CASRPKTSGVTGQEQFF	TGCGCCAGCAGGCCAAAGACTTCGGGGGTGACTGGGCAGGAGCAGTTCTTC
NA	TRBJ2-5	13	NA	TRBV7-3	CASSRSTEETQYF	TGTGCCAGCAGCCGATCCACAGAAGAGACCCAGTACTTC
NA	TRBJ2-3	11	NA	TRBV7-8	CASSRRDTQYF	TGTGCCAGCAGCCGGAGAGATACGCAGTATTTT
once	TRBJ2-7	12	NA	TRBV7-9	CASGGASYEQYF	TGTGCCAGCGGCGGGGCGAGCTACGAGCAGTACTTC
NA	TRBJ2-7	16	TRBD1	TRBV5-1	CASSKASGTGGYEQYF	TGCGCCAGCAGCAAGGCCTCCGGGACAGGTGGATACGAGCAGTACTTC
NA	TRBJ2-4	16	NA	TRBV28	CASSAPVGGDKNIQYF	TGTGCCAGCAGCGCTCCGGTCGGAGGCGACAAAAACATTCAGTACTTC
NA	TRBJ2-1	17	NA	TRBV4-2	CASSQWAGAAYGTERLF	TGTGCCAGCAGCCAATGGGCTGGCGCGGCCTACGGGACGGAGCGGCTCTTC